This is a list of T cell receptor beta chains from one sample in a study of shared T cell receptors in the human thymus. The table came from immunoSEQ multiplex PCR; TCRdb's copy has only in-frame clones and leaves some out. The sample includes about 710,000 clones, 70% to 90% seen only once; the top ten take about 0.0094%. A further study also used this sample, focusing on human thymus T cells.

Sequenced material: thymocytes. The source of these receptors is a boy younger than two with a congenital heart defect. The CDR3 runs from the conserved cysteine through the conserved F or W. D genes are given only for firm matches. Size tells how often a clone was seen (once, few, many) or the class of an expanded clone, and some rows leave it out.

>.|TRBJ2-3|17|.|TRBV28
CASSAIPTGWGTDTQYF
TGTGCCAGCAGTGCCATCCCTACAGGGTGGGGCACAGATACGCAGTATTTT
>TRBD1|TRBJ1-5|13|.|TRBV30
CAWKRGQHQPQHF
TGTGCCTGGAAGAGGGGGCAGCATCAGCCCCAGCATTTT
>.|TRBJ2-7|13|once|TRBV7-9
CASSGAGSYEQYF
TGTGCCAGCAGCGGCGCAGGATCCTACGAGCAGTACTTC
>.|TRBJ2-7|16|.|TRBV29-1
CSVEEGGDRSSGEQYF
TGCAGCGTTGAAGAAGGGGGGGACAGGTCCTCGGGGGAGCAGTACTTC
>.|TRBJ2-3|15|.|TRBV29-1
CSVEFGRDGPDTQYF
TGCAGCGTTGAATTTGGACGGGATGGCCCAGATACGCAGTATTTT
>TRBD1|TRBJ1-1|19|once|TRBV11-2
CASSLIPGSVDRVWTEAFF
TGTGCCAGCAGCTTAATCCCGGGAAGCGTCGACAGGGTGTGGACTGAAGCTTTCTTT
>TRBD1|TRBJ1-5|19|.|TRBV7-2
CASSQGRGTGQEDNQPQHF
TGTGCCAGCAGCCAGGGGAGGGGGACAGGGCAGGAGGACAATCAGCCCCAGCATTTT
>.|TRBJ1-2|13|.|TRBV18
CASSPDSQRGYTF
TGTGCCAGCTCACCGGACAGTCAAAGGGGCTACACCTTC
>.|TRBJ1-2|13|.|TRBV11-2
CASSLGAAYGYTF
TGTGCCAGCAGCTTAGGGGCAGCCTATGGCTACACCTTC
>TRBD2|TRBJ2-5|17|.|TRBV7-2
CASSSSGSGGLQETQYF
TGTGCCAGCAGCTCCAGCGGGAGCGGGGGACTACAAGAGACCCAGTACTTC
>.|TRBJ1-5|17|.|TRBV28
CASSLLGRVYENQPQHF
TGTGCCAGCAGTTTATTGGGCAGGGTATACGAAAATCAGCCCCAGCATTTT
>TRBD2|TRBJ2-7|16|few|TRBV28
CASSPLLAGECYEQYF
TGTGCCAGCAGTCCCCTGCTAGCGGGAGAGTGTTACGAGCAGTACTTC
>.|TRBJ2-7|14|.|TRBV7-9
CASSLKGRTYEQYF
TGTGCCAGCAGCTTAAAGGGGCGCACCTACGAGCAGTACTTC
>.|TRBJ1-1|20|.|TRBV9
CASSVGAGGRAATVNTEAFF
TGTGCCAGCAGCGTAGGGGCAGGTGGCAGGGCGGCAACGGTGAACACTGAAGCTTTCTTT
>TRBD1|TRBJ2-7|18|.|TRBV27
CASSRAIWDRGNLYEQYF
TGTGCCAGCAGCCGCGCTATTTGGGACAGGGGAAATTTATACGAGCAGTACTTC
>.|TRBJ1-2|17|.|TRBV5-1
CASSLRLPTDTHYGYTF
TGCGCCAGCAGCTTGAGACTCCCGACGGACACCCACTATGGCTACACCTTC
>TRBD1|TRBJ1-6|15|.|TRBV30
CAWRAQQGRNSPLHF
TGTGCCTGGAGGGCCCAACAGGGGCGGAATTCACCCCTCCACTTT
>.|TRBJ2-5|16|.|TRBV5-1
CASSWATRRGKETQYF
TGCGCCAGCAGCTGGGCCACGAGGAGAGGGAAAGAGACCCAGTACTTC
>.|TRBJ2-7|14|.|TRBV15
CATSRLADVSGQYF
TGTGCCACCAGCAGATTAGCGGACGTATCCGGGCAGTACTTC
>.|TRBJ2-7|16|once|TRBV19
CASSTSTISRDHEQYF
TGTGCCAGTAGTACGTCGACCATTTCCCGGGATCACGAGCAGTACTTC
>TRBD1|TRBJ1-1|13|.|TRBV16
CASSPQGETEAFF
TGTGCCAGCAGCCCACAGGGGGAAACTGAAGCTTTCTTT
>TRBD1|TRBJ2-1|19|.|TRBV15
CATSRGGPRDRGPHNEQFF
TGTGCCACCAGCAGAGGGGGCCCACGGGACAGGGGACCTCACAATGAGCAGTTCTTC
>TRBD1|TRBJ1-6|18|.|TRBV4-1
CASSYDRGPSSYNSPLHF
TGCGCCAGCAGCTACGACAGGGGGCCGAGCTCCTATAATTCACCCCTCCACTTT
>TRBD1|TRBJ2-1|17|few|TRBV10-3
CAISESGTGGRDNEQFF
TGTGCCATCAGTGAGTCGGGGACAGGTGGTAGGGACAATGAGCAGTTCTTC
>.|TRBJ1-1|16|.|TRBV5-1
CASSLDQSISRTEAFF
TGCGCCAGCAGCTTGGACCAATCGATCTCCAGGACTGAAGCTTTCTTT
>TRBD2|TRBJ2-1|15|.|TRBV10-3
CAISEVAGGPNEQFF
TGTGCCATCAGTGAAGTAGCGGGAGGGCCCAATGAGCAGTTCTTC
>TRBD2|TRBJ2-5|15|.|TRBV2
CASRASGRYQETQYF
TGTGCCAGCAGGGCTAGCGGGAGATACCAAGAGACCCAGTACTTC
>TRBD2|TRBJ2-7|16|once|TRBV19
CASSIGAGGVRDEQYF
TGTGCCAGTAGTATAGGAGCGGGAGGAGTCCGTGACGAGCAGTACTTC
>TRBD1|TRBJ2-1|13|.|TRBV6-1
CASRGQGRDEQFF
TGTGCCAGCAGGGGACAGGGCAGGGATGAGCAGTTCTTC
>TRBD1|TRBJ1-2|14|.|TRBV7-2
CASSLSAGGDGYTF
TGTGCCAGCAGCTTATCGGCAGGGGGCGATGGCTACACCTTC
>.|TRBJ2-7|16|.|TRBV4-1
CASSQDPVQGLYEQYF
TGCGCCAGCAGCCAAGATCCTGTACAGGGCCTATACGAGCAGTACTTC
>.|TRBJ1-3|16|.|TRBV7-2
CASSLVSGGSGNTIYF
TGTGCCAGCAGCTTAGTTTCGGGGGGCTCTGGAAACACCATATATTTT
>.|TRBJ2-3|12|.|TRBV27
CASSFTPDTQYF
TGTGCCAGCAGTTTTACACCAGATACGCAGTATTTT
>TRBD1|TRBJ1-2|16|.|TRBV11-2
CASSPPRGQAPYGYTF
TGTGCCAGCAGCCCCCCCCGGGGACAGGCACCCTATGGCTACACCTTC
>TRBD2|TRBJ2-7|13|.|TRBV6-1
CASGTSGVYEQYF
TGTGCCAGCGGGACTAGCGGGGTCTACGAGCAGTACTTC
>TRBD2|TRBJ2-1|15|.|TRBV4-3
CASSQERDLRNEQFF
TGCGCCAGCAGCCAGGAGCGGGATCTCAGAAATGAGCAGTTCTTC
>TRBD1|TRBJ1-1|15|once|TRBV4-1
CASSQSPTGPHEAFF
TGCGCCAGCAGCCAATCCCCGACAGGGCCCCATGAAGCTTTCTTT
>.|TRBJ2-7|14|.|TRBV10-2
CASRGTLRSYEQYF
TGCGCCAGCAGAGGAACACTACGGTCCTACGAGCAGTACTTC
>.|TRBJ2-3|14|.|TRBV27
CASSLTLSSYTQYF
TGTGCCAGCAGTTTAACTCTTAGTTCGTATACGCAGTATTTT